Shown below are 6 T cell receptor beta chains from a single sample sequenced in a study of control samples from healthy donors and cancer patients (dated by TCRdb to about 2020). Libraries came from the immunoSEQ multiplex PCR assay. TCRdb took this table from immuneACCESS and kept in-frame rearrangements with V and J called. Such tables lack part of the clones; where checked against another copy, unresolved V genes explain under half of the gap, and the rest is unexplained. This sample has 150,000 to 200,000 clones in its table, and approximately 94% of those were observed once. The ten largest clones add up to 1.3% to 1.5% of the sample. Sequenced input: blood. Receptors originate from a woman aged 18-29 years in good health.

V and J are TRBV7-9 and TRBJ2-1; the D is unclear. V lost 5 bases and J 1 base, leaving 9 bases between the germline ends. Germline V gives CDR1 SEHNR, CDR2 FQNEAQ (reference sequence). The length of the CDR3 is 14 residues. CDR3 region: CASSLDGSYNEQFF. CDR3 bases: TGTGCCAGCAGCCTGGACGGTTCCTACAATGAGCAGTTCTTC.

The CDR3 DNA is TGCGCCAGCAGTCAATCGTTGGGGACAGGGCCTGCCACAGAGGACTATGGCTACACCTTC. As protein: CASSQSLGTGPATEDYGYTF. J is TRBJ1-2 and V is TRBV23-1; the match to TRBD1 covers 9 bases. TRBV23-1 is reported as an ORF; its role is uncertain. After removal of 0 bases from V and 3 bases from J, the junction contained 17 bases not matched to a gene. This CDR3 region has 20 residues.

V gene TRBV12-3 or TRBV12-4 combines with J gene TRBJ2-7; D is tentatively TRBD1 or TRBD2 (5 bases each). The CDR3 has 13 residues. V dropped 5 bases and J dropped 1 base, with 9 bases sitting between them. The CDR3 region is CASSPGRSYEQYF. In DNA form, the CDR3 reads TGTGCCAGCAGTCCGGGACGGTCCTACGAGCAGTACTTC.

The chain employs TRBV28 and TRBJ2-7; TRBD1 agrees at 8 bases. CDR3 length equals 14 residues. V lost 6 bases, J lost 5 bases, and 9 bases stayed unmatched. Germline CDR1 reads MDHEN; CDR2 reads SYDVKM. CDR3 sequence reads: CASSSTGEIDEQYF. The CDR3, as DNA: TGTGCCAGCAGCTCGACAGGGGAGATAGACGAGCAGTACTTC.

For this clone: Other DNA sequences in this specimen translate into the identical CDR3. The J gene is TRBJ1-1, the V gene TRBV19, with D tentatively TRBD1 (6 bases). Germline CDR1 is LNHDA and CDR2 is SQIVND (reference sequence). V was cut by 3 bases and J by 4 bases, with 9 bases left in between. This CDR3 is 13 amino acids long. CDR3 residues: CASSIGRGTEAFF. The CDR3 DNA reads TGTGCCAGTAGTATTGGCAGGGGCACTGAAGCTTTCTTT.

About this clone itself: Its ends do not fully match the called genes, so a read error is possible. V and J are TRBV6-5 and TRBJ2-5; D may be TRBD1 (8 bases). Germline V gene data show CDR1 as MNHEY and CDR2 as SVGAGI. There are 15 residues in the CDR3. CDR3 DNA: TGTGCCAGCAGTCCCCAACGGACAGGGAGGGAGACCCGGTACTTC. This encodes CASSPQRTGRETRYF.